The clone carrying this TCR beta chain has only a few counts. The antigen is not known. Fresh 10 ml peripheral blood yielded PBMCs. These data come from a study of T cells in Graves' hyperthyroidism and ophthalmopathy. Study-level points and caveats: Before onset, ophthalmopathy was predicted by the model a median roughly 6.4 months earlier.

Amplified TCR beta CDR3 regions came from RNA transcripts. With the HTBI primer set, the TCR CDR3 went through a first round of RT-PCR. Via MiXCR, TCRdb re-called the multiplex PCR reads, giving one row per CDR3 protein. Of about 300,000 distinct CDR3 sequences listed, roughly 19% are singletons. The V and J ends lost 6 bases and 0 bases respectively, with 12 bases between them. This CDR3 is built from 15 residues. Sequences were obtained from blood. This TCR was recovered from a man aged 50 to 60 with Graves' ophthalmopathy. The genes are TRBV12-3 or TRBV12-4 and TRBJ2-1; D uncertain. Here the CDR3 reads CASRRIRSSYNEQFF. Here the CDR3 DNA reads TGTGCCAGCAGGAGAATTCGAAGCTCCTACAATGAGCAGTTCTTC.